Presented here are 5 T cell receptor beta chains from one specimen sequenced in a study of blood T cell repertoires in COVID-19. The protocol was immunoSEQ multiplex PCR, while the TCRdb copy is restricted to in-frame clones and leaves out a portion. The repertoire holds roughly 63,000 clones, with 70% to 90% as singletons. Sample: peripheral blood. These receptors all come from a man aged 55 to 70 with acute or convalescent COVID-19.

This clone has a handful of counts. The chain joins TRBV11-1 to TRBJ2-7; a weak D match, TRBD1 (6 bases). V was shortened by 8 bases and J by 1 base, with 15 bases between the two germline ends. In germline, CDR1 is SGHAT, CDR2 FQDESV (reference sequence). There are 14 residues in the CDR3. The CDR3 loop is CASREAGVSYEQYF. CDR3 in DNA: TGTGCCAGCCGAGAGGCAGGGGTATCCTACGAGCAGTACTTC.

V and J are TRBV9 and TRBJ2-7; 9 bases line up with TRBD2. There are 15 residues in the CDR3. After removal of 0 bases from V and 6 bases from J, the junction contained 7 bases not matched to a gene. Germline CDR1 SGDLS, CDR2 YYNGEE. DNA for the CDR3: TGTGCCAGCAGCGTAGGTTTGCGGGAGGGCGCCGAGCAGTACTTC. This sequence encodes CASSVGLREGAEQYF.

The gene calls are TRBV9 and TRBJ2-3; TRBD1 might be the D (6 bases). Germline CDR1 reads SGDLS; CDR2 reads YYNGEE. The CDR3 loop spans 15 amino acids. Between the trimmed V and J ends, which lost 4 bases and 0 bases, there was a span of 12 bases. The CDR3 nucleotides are TGTGCCAGCAGCCGCAGGGGTGGGAGCACAGATACGCAGTATTTT. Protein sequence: CASSRRGGSTDTQYF.

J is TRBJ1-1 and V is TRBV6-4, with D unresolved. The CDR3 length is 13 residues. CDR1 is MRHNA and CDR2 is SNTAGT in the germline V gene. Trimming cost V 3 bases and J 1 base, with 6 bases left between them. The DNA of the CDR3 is TGTGCCAGCAGTGAAAACAAGAACACTGAAGCTTTCTTT. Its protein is CASSENKNTEAFF.

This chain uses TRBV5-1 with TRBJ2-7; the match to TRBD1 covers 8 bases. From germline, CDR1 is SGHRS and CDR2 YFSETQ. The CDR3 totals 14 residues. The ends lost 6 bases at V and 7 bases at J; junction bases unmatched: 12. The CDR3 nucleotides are TGCGCCAGCACTAGGAAGGGACAGGATGGAGAGCAGTACTTC. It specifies CASTRKGQDGEQYF.